This T cell receptor (beta chain) was profiled in a study of immune heterogeneity within non-small cell lung tumors. Overall study findings and caveats: Local T-cell clonality was recorded as moderately but significantly correlated with local tumor mutational burden, with R approximately 0.33.

This clonotype was recorded at least ten times. What it recognizes is unknown. Amplifying TCR beta CDR3 involved multiplex PCR carried out with 32 V and 13 J primers. TCRdb processed the multiplex PCR reads anew with MiXCR; each CDR3 protein has one entry. The data contain 9,500 or so distinct CDR3 sequences, around 27% of them seen just once; the ten biggest clones take up around 27%. TCRs were amplified from 600 to 700 ng gDNA of bulk tumor per sample. Taken during surgery, several biopsies per primary tumor were spaced as far apart as possible within the tumor mass. Enrolled patients presented with newly diagnosed, previously untreated non-small cell lung cancer and underwent curative surgery. The TCR originated in a woman in her fifties or sixties with non-small cell lung cancer. The sequencing sample was made of lung tumor tissue.

The CDR3 DNA follows: TGTGCCAGCAGTGATGTTAGGGGACCAGATACGCAGTATTTT. It encodes CASSDVRGPDTQYF. The chain carries TRBV6-1 and TRBJ2-3; D is tentatively TRBD1 or TRBD2 (5 bases each). V lost 3 bases, J lost 4 bases, and 11 bases lay in between. Germline CDR1 MNHNS, CDR2 SASEGT. CDR3 length equals 14 residues.